This T cell receptor (beta chain) was recovered during a study of blood T cell repertoires in COVID-19. Per the germline V gene, CDR1 is MGHRA and CDR2 is YSYEKL. The CDR3 totals 15 residues. The V and J ends lost 4 bases and 8 bases respectively, with 20 bases between them. Original data processing: By means of reference gene primer amplification, nucleated cell counts were estimated. This table comes from immunoSEQ multiplex PCR, and its TCRdb copy is limited to in-frame clones, with some not included. V, J and clone size reflect that table, while D and trimming were determined from the DNA. The data contain around 160,000 clones, 70% to 90% of them singletons.

The sequenced sample consisted of peripheral blood. The chain carries TRBV4-1 and TRBJ1-2; TRBD1 is a possible D gene (6 bases). The clonotype was recovered from a woman aged 60-75 years with COVID-19, enrolled during active disease. DNA for the CDR3: TGCGCCAGCAGCCCCGAACCGGGGGGCTTAGGGGGCTACACCTTC. Its translation: CASSPEPGGLGGYTF.